This T cell receptor beta chain comes out of a study of T cell responses to AZD1222 COVID-19 vaccine. The repertoire was sequenced with immunoSEQ multiplex PCR; TCRdb's copy has only in-frame clones and lacks some. The sample lists approximately 260,000 clones, approximately 93% occurring once. CDR3 length: 16 residues. J gave up 1 base and V 1 base, and 4 bases lay outside the gene matches. Germline-derived CDR1 and CDR2 are SGHKS and YYEKEE (reference sequence). The sequence was collected from an adult in good health. This chain connects TRBV5-5 to TRBJ2-2; TRBD1 aligns across 7 bases. The source material was peripheral blood, sampled on day 0 of AZD1222 vaccination. The CDR3 is CASSLSGGRNTGELFF. The CDR3 DNA reads TGTGCCAGCAGCTTGTCAGGGGGACGGAACACCGGGGAGCTGTTTTTT.